These T cell receptor beta chains were read from a single sample in a study of blood T cell repertoires in COVID-19. Only in-frame clones appear in the TCRdb table, and some are missing; sequencing was by immunoSEQ multiplex PCR. The repertoire has 300,000 to 400,000 clones, 70% to 90% of them found once; the top ten carry about 3.9%. The sample was peripheral blood. The receptors stem from a woman between 45 and 65 years old with active or convalescent COVID-19. The CDR3 runs from the conserved cysteine through the conserved F or W.

J gene: TRBJ1-1
CDR3 length: 14
V gene: TRBV3-1/TRBV3-2
CDR3 protein: CASSQGPLNTEAFF

J gene: TRBJ1-6
CDR3 length: 15
V gene: TRBV7-9
CDR3 protein: CASSPENSYNSPLHF

J gene: TRBJ1-1
CDR3 length: 13
V gene: TRBV30
CDR3 protein: CAWSVLEHTEAFF

J gene: TRBJ2-1
CDR3 length: 12
V gene: TRBV10-3
CDR3 protein: CAITTINNEQFF

J gene: TRBJ1-2
CDR3 length: 16
V gene: TRBV7-2
CDR3 protein: CASSSFGQGAYYGYTF

J gene: TRBJ2-3
CDR3 length: 15
V gene: TRBV28
CDR3 protein: CASSSVGRETDTQYF

J gene: TRBJ2-3
CDR3 length: 16
V gene: TRBV7-9
CDR3 protein: CASSRGGGERADTQYF

J gene: TRBJ2-5
CDR3 length: 17
V gene: TRBV29-1
CDR3 protein: CSVEGGGGRAKGETQYF

J gene: TRBJ1-1
CDR3 length: 14
V gene: TRBV18
CDR3 protein: CASSSGGENTEAFF

J gene: TRBJ2-1
CDR3 length: 14
V gene: TRBV24-1
CDR3 protein: CATSNRGRYNEQFF

J gene: TRBJ1-1
CDR3 length: 14
V gene: TRBV13
CDR3 protein: CASSLGLMNTEAFF

J gene: TRBJ2-7
CDR3 length: 12
V gene: TRBV28
CDR3 protein: CASSLGGYEQYF

J gene: TRBJ2-1
CDR3 length: 14
V gene: TRBV6-5
CDR3 protein: CASSAGNFYNEQFF

J gene: TRBJ1-1
CDR3 length: 12
V gene: TRBV15
CDR3 protein: CATSRDQAGAFF

J gene: TRBJ2-1
CDR3 length: 15
V gene: TRBV30
CDR3 protein: CAWSDLLGSYNEQFF

J gene: TRBJ1-5
CDR3 length: 15
V gene: TRBV9
CDR3 protein: CASSVQGGSNQPQHF

J gene: TRBJ1-1
CDR3 length: 15
V gene: TRBV7-2
CDR3 protein: CASSLDAGGYTEAFF

J gene: TRBJ1-1
CDR3 length: 13
V gene: TRBV30
CDR3 protein: CAWSTGVRTEAFF

J gene: TRBJ1-2
CDR3 length: 11
V gene: TRBV2
CDR3 protein: CASRTYYGYTF

J gene: TRBJ2-7
CDR3 length: 13
V gene: TRBV9
CDR3 protein: CASSVNPSDEQYF

J gene: TRBJ1-3
CDR3 length: 13
V gene: TRBV28
CDR3 protein: CAAKGQGENTIYF

J gene: TRBJ2-5
CDR3 length: 15
V gene: TRBV5-4
CDR3 protein: CASSPAGGLWETQYF

J gene: TRBJ1-1
CDR3 length: 13
V gene: TRBV6-6
CDR3 protein: CASSNPAGTEAFF

J gene: TRBJ2-7
CDR3 length: 13
V gene: TRBV6-6
CDR3 protein: CASSSGQGYEQYF

J gene: TRBJ1-1
CDR3 length: 17
V gene: TRBV14
CDR3 protein: CASSPLEGAYLNTEAFF

J gene: TRBJ2-7
CDR3 length: 15
V gene: TRBV5-8
CDR3 protein: CASSLGPSGGYEQYF

J gene: TRBJ2-3
CDR3 length: 14
V gene: TRBV28
CDR3 protein: CASRGGPRTDTQYF

J gene: TRBJ1-1
CDR3 length: 13
V gene: TRBV10-3
CDR3 protein: CAIRTGTGGEAFF

J gene: TRBJ2-3
CDR3 length: 15
V gene: TRBV7-9
CDR3 protein: CASSYRGFSTDTQYF

J gene: TRBJ2-5
CDR3 length: 13
V gene: TRBV24-1
CDR3 protein: CATSDGGVETQYF

J gene: TRBJ1-6
CDR3 length: 17
V gene: TRBV5-4
CDR3 protein: CASSLAGQGIHNSPLHF

J gene: TRBJ2-1
CDR3 length: 12
V gene: TRBV4-1
CDR3 protein: CASSLHYNEQFF

J gene: TRBJ1-5
CDR3 length: 14
V gene: TRBV27
CDR3 protein: CASSLLGADQPQHF

J gene: TRBJ2-7
CDR3 length: 14
V gene: TRBV18
CDR3 protein: CASSSTGTANEQYF

J gene: TRBJ1-2
CDR3 length: 14
V gene: TRBV5-4
CDR3 protein: CASSSEQVFYGYTF

J gene: TRBJ2-3
CDR3 length: 16
V gene: TRBV7-8
CDR3 protein: CASSLLSGGATDTQYF

J gene: TRBJ1-5
CDR3 length: 16
V gene: TRBV5-1
CDR3 protein: CASSAGTVDSNQPQHF

J gene: TRBJ2-3
CDR3 length: 14
V gene: TRBV23-1
CDR3 protein: CASSLGGGADTQYF

J gene: TRBJ1-3
CDR3 length: 15
V gene: TRBV7-2
CDR3 protein: CASHLGGPAGNTIYF

J gene: TRBJ1-5
CDR3 length: 15
V gene: TRBV15
CDR3 protein: CATSRVGRGNQPQHF

J gene: TRBJ2-2
CDR3 length: 15
V gene: TRBV23-1
CDR3 protein: CASSQAQGGTGELFF

J gene: TRBJ1-4
CDR3 length: 11
V gene: TRBV29-1
CDR3 protein: CSAHDREKLFF